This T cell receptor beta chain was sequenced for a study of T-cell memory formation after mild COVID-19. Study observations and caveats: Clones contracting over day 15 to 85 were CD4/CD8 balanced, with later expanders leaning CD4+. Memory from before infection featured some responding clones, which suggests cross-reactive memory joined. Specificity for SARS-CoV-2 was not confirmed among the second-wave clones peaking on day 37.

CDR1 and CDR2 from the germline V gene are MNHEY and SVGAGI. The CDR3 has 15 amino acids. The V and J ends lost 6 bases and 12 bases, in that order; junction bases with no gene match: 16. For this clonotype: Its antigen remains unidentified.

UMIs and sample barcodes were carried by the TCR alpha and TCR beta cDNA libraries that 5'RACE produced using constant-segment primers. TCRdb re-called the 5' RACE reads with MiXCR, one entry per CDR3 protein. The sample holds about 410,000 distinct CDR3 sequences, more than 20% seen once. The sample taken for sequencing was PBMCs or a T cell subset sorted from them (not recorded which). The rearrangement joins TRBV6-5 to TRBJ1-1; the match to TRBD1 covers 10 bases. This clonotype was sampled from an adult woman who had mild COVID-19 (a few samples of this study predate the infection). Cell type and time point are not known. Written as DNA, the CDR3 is TGTGCCAGCAGCTCAACCGGGACAGGGGCAACGGGGTCTTTCTTT. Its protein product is CASSSTGTGATGSFF.